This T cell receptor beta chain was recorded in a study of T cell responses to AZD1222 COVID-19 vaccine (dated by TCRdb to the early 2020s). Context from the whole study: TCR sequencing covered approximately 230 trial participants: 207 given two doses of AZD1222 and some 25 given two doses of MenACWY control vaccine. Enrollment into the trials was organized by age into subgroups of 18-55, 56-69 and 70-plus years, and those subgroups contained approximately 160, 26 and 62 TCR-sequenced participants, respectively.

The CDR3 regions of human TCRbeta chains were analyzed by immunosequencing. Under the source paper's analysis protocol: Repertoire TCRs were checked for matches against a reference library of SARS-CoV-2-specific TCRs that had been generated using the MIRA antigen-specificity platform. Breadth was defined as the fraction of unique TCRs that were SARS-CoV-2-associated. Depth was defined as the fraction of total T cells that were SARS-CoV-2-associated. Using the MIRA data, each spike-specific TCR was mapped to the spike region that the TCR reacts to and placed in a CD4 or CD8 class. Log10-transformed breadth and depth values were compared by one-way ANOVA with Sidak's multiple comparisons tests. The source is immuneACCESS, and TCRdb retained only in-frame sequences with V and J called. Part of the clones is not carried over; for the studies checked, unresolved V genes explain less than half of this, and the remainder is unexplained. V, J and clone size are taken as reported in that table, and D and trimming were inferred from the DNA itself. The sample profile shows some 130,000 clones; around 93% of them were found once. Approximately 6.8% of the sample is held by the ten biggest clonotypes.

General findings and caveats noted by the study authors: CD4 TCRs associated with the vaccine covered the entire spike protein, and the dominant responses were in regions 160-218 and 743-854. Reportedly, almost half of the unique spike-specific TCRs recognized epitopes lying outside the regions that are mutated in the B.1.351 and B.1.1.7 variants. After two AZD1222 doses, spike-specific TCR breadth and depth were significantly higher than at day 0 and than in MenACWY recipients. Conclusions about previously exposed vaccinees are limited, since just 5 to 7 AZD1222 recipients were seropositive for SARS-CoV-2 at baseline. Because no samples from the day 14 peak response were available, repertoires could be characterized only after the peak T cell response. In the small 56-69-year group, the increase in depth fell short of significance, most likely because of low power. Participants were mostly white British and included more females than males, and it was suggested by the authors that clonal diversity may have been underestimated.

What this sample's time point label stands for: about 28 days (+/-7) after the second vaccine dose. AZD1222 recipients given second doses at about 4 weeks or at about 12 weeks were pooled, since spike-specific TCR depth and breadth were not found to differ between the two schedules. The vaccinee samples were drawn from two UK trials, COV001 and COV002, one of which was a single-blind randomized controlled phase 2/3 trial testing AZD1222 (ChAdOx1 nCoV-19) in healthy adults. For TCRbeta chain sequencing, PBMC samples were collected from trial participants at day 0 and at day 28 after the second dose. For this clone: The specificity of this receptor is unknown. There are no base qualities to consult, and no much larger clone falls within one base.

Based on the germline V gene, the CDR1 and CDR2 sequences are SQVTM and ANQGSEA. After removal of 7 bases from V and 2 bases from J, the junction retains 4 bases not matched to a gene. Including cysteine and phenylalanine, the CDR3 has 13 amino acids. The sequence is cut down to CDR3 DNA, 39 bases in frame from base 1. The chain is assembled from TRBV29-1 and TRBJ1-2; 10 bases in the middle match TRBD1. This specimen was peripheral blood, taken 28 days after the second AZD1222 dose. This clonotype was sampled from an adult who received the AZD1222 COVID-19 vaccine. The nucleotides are TGCAGCGCTAGGACAGGGGGGAACTATGGCTACACCTTC. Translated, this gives CSARTGGNYGYTF.